The present T cell receptor beta chain was sequenced within a study of control samples from healthy donors and cancer patients. The CDR3 totals 15 residues. V was clipped by 6 bases and J by 8 bases, with 20 bases between them. Germline CDR1 reads SNHLY; CDR2 reads FYNNEI. Here immunoSEQ multiplex PCR was the method, and the copy in TCRdb shows in-frame clones only, minus some. The sample yields 70,000 to 90,000 clones, 85% to 95% seen once. The genes are TRBV2 and TRBJ1-5; perhaps TRBD1 as D (5 bases). Sample: blood. The sequence was collected from a woman younger than 35 in good health. The CDR3 region is CASRRGTQPLEPQHF. For the CDR3, the DNA is TGTGCCAGCAGACGAGGGACCCAACCCTTGGAGCCCCAGCATTTT.